These 12 T cell receptor beta chains originate from one sample sequenced in a study of identical twins. TCRdb processed the 5' RACE reads anew with MiXCR; each CDR3 protein has one entry. Of roughly 540,000 distinct CDR3 sequences listed, approximately 22% are singletons. This same sample was also taken into another study, of T cells expressing NK-cell markers.

The sample comprised CD4+ T cells sorted from blood. The receptors here all came from a woman younger than 35 in good health.

The rearrangement uses TRBV5-1 and TRBJ2-7, with D possibly being TRBD2 (6 bases). The CDR3 is 13 residues long. Deletions cut 4 bases from V and 2 bases from J, with 10 bases between. Germline CDR1 and CDR2: SGHRS and YFSETQ. CDR3 region: CASSVGLAYEQYF. CDR3 in DNA: TGCGCCAGCAGCGTGGGACTGGCCTACGAGCAGTACTTC.

The chain combines TRBV20-1 with TRBJ2-1, with 16 bases identical to TRBD2. V lost 3 bases to trimming and J lost 8 bases; unmatched junction nucleotides: 1. Germline CDR1 is DFQATT and CDR2 is SNEGSKA (reference sequence). The CDR3 spans 14 residues. The CDR3 sequence is CSASGTSGRDEQFF. DNA for the CDR3: TGCAGTGCTAGCGGGACTAGCGGGAGGGATGAGCAGTTCTTC.

The CDR3 protein is CASNSGGSDTGELFF. The CDR3 region has the DNA TGTGCCAGCAACTCAGGGGGCTCGGACACCGGGGAGCTGTTTTTT. This chain connects TRBV7-8 to TRBJ2-2; 8 nucleotides match TRBD1. The CDR3 is 15 amino acids. Trimming took 7 bases from V and 3 from J; bases not matched to a gene: 7. CDR1 and CDR2 from the germline V gene are SGHVS and FQNEAQ.

In its sample, this clonotype was seen a few times. This chain uses TRBV20-1 with TRBJ1-5; D may be TRBD1 (5 bases). V was pared by 3 bases and J by 7 bases, with 10 bases between. This CDR3 has 12 amino acids. CDR1 is DFQATT and CDR2 is SNEGSKA in the germline V gene (reference sequence). For the CDR3, the DNA is TGCAGTGCTAGCAGGGAAAGACAGCCCCAGCATTTT. Amino acids: CSASRERQPQHF.

The table lists this clonotype with a few counts. The chain uses TRBV20-1 and TRBJ1-2; 7 nucleotides align to TRBD1. The CDR3 is 15 amino acids. Trimming cost V 0 bases and J 4 bases; bases outside gene matches: 8. Germline V lookup: CDR1 DFQATT, CDR2 SNEGSKA (reference sequence). The CDR3, as DNA: TGCAGTGCTAGAGACCTACAGGGGAGCAGCTATGGCTACACCTTC. Its protein is CSARDLQGSSYGYTF.

The genes are TRBV20-1 and TRBJ2-7; D possibly matches TRBD1 or TRBD2 (5 bases each). The CDR3 consists of 14 residues. V was pared by 5 bases and J by 2 bases, with 16 bases between. From germline, CDR1 is DFQATT and CDR2 SNEGSKA (reference sequence). The CDR3 coding sequence is TGCAGTGCTTCAGGCAGCAGGGACCCCTACGAGCAGTACTTC. Protein sequence: CSASGSRDPYEQYF.

This chain uses TRBV5-1 with TRBJ2-2, with a possible D match to TRBD2 (5 bases). The ends were cut back, 4 bases at V and 4 bases at J, with 20 bases in the middle. The CDR3 sequence is 17 residues long. Germline lookup yields CDR1 SGHRS and CDR2 YFSETQ. The CDR3 is CASSTTNLAVPTGELFF. The CDR3 region has the DNA TGCGCCAGCAGCACGACTAATCTGGCGGTACCCACCGGGGAGCTGTTTTTT.

This chain uses TRBV6-5 with TRBJ2-7, with D tentatively TRBD1 (6 bases). CDR3 length: 11 amino acids. The V and J ends lost 6 bases and 8 bases respectively, with 11 bases between them. Germline V lookup: CDR1 MNHEY, CDR2 SVGAGI. The CDR3 sequence is CASSSDRQQYF. The CDR3 nucleotides are TGTGCCAGCAGCTCTGACAGGCAGCAGTACTTC.

The chain recombines TRBV20-1 with TRBJ1-4; D remains ambiguous. The CDR3 covers 14 residues. V lost 0 bases and J 8 bases, leaving 13 bases between the germline ends. The germline CDR1 and CDR2 sequences are DFQATT and SNEGSKA (reference sequence). CDR3: CSARDLRSEEKLFF. In DNA form, the CDR3 reads TGCAGTGCTAGAGATTTAAGGAGCGAGGAAAAACTGTTTTTT.

This clonotype has just a few counts. The rearrangement joins TRBV5-6 to TRBJ2-5; 9 positions match TRBD2. In germline, CDR1 is SGHDT, CDR2 YYEEEE. There are 16 residues in the CDR3. V lost 4 bases and J lost 2; bases outside the gene matches: 9. CDR3 DNA sequence: TGTGCCAGCAGCGGGCCGGGACTAGCATATCAAGAGACCCAGTACTTC. Translation: CASSGPGLAYQETQYF. Looking up the rest from reference TRBV5-6 and TRBJ2-5 gives the full variable domain: DAGVTQSPTHLIKTRGQQVTLRCSPKSGHDTVSWYQQALGQGPQFIFQYYEEEERQRGNFPDRFSGHQFPNYSSELNVNALLLGDSALYLCASSGPGLAYQETQYFGPGTRLLVL.

The chain couples TRBV20-1 to TRBJ2-7; TRBD2 might be the D (5 bases). Trimming shortened V by 5 bases and J by 3 bases, and 14 bases separated the two germline ends. This CDR3 contains 13 residues. Per germline, CDR1 DFQATT and CDR2 SNEGSKA (reference sequence). CDR3 coding DNA: TGCAGTGCTCGGAGGCTAGCTCGCTACGAGCAGTACTTC. Translation gives CSARRLARYEQYF.

The chain couples TRBV11-3 to TRBJ2-7; TRBD1 might be the D (6 bases). This CDR3 comprises 13 residues. Germline-derived CDR1 and CDR2 are SGHNT and YENEEA. V was shortened by 6 bases and J by 3 bases, with 12 bases between the two germline ends. The CDR3 coding sequence is TGTGCCAGCAGTTGGGGGCCCCTCTACGAGCAGTACTTC. Translated, it gives CASSWGPLYEQYF.